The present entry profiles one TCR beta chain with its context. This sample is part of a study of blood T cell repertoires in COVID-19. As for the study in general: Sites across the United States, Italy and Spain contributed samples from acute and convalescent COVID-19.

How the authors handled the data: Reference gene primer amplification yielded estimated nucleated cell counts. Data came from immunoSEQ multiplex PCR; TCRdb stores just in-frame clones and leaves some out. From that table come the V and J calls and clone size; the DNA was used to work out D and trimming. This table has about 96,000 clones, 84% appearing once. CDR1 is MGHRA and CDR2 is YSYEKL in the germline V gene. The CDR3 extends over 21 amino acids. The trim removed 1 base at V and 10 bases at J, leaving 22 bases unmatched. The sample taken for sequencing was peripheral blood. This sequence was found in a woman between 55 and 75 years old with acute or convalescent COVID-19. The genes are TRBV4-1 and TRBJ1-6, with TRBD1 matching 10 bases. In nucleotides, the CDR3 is TGCGCCAGCAGCCAAGTGAGGCAAACCGGGACAGGGGTAAGAATGAACTCACCCCTCCACTTT. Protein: CASSQVRQTGTGVRMNSPLHF.